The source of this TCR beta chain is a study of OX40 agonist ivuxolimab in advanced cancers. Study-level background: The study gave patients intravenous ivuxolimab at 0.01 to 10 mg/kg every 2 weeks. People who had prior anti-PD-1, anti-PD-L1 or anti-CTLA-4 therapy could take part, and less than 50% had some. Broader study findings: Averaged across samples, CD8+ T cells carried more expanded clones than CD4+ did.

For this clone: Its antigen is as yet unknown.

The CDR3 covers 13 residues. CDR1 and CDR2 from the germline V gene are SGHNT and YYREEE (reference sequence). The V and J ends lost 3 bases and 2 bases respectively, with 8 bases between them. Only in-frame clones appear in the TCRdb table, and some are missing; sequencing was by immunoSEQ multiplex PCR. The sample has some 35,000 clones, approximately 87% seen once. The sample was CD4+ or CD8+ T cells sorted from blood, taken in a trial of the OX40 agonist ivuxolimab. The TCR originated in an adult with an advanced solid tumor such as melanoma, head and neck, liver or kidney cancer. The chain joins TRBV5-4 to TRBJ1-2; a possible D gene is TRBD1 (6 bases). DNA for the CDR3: TGTGCCAGCAGCTACGACAGGAACTATGGCTACACCTTC. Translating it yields CASSYDRNYGYTF.